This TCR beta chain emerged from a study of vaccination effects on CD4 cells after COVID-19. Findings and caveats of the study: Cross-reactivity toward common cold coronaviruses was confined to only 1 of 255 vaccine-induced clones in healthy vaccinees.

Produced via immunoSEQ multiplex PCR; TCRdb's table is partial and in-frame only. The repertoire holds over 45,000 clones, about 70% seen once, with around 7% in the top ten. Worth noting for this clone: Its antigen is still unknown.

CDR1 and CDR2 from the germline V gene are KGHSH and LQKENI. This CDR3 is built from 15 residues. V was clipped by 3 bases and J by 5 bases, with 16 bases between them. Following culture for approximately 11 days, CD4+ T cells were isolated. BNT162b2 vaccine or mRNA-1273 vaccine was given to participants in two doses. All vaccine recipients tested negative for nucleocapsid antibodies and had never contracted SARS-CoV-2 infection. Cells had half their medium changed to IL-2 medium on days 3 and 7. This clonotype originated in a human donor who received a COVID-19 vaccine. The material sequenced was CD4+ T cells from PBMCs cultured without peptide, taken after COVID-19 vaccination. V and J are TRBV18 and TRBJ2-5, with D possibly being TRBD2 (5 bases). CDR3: CASSPPFGNGETQYF. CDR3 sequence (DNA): TGTGCCAGCTCACCCCCTTTCGGGAATGGCGAGACCCAGTACTTC.